These T cell receptor beta chains were read from a single sample in a study of T cell responses to AZD1222 COVID-19 vaccine. Here immunoSEQ multiplex PCR was the method, and the copy in TCRdb shows in-frame clones only, minus some. The table has about 210,000 clones, roughly 94% seen once. This specimen consisted of peripheral blood, obtained 28 days after the second dose of the MenACWY control vaccine. Receptors originate from an adult who received the MenACWY meningococcal vaccine as a control. CDR3s include the opening cysteine and the closing phenylalanine or tryptophan. The D gene is left open where the match is weak. The size of a clone is reported for some rows only, either as once, few or many, or as a class for expanded clones.

D gene: TRBD1; V gene: TRBV6-5; clone size: NA; J gene: TRBJ1-2; CDR3 protein: CASSGQGDRYGYTF; CDR3 DNA: TGTGCCAGCAGCGGACAGGGGGATCGGTATGGCTACACCTTC
D gene: TRBD2; V gene: TRBV28; clone size: once; J gene: TRBJ2-1; CDR3 protein: CASRRPGTSGNQQFF; CDR3 DNA: TGTGCCAGCCGCCGCCCCGGGACTAGCGGAAATCAGCAGTTCTTC
D gene: NA; V gene: TRBV7-9; clone size: NA; J gene: TRBJ2-5; CDR3 protein: CASSFSWETQYF; CDR3 DNA: TGTGCCAGCAGCTTCAGTTGGGAGACCCAGTACTTC
D gene: NA; V gene: TRBV25-1; clone size: NA; J gene: TRBJ2-3; CDR3 protein: CASSRGGTDTQYF; CDR3 DNA: TGTGCCAGCAGTAGAGGAGGCACAGATACGCAGTATTTT
D gene: NA; V gene: TRBV21-1; clone size: NA; J gene: TRBJ1-2; CDR3 protein: CASSSYRDGYTF; CDR3 DNA: TGTGCCAGCAGCTCATACAGGGATGGCTACACCTTC
D gene: NA; V gene: TRBV4-1; clone size: NA; J gene: TRBJ1-3; CDR3 protein: CASSQGPLVGYGNTIYF; CDR3 DNA: TGCGCCAGCAGCCAAGGCCCCTTGGTGGGGTACGGAAACACCATATATTTT
D gene: NA; V gene: TRBV5-1; clone size: NA; J gene: TRBJ1-3; CDR3 protein: CASSLDRNSGNTIYF; CDR3 DNA: TGCGCCAGCAGCCTTGACAGAAACTCTGGAAACACCATATATTTT
D gene: TRBD1; V gene: TRBV9; clone size: NA; J gene: TRBJ1-3; CDR3 protein: CASSEGQGNTIYF; CDR3 DNA: TGTGCCAGCAGCGAGGGACAGGGAAACACCATATATTTT
D gene: NA; V gene: TRBV6-5; clone size: NA; J gene: TRBJ2-7; CDR3 protein: CASSSPRGQYF; CDR3 DNA: TGTGCCAGCAGTTCCCCCAGGGGGCAGTACTTC
D gene: NA; V gene: TRBV20-1; clone size: NA; J gene: TRBJ2-5; CDR3 protein: CSASRGGGPSETQYF; CDR3 DNA: TGCAGTGCTAGTAGAGGGGGGGGCCCGAGCGAGACCCAGTACTTC
D gene: NA; V gene: TRBV23-1; clone size: NA; J gene: TRBJ2-5; CDR3 protein: CASSQGAGRGEETQYF; CDR3 DNA: TGCGCCAGCAGTCAAGGGGCTGGGCGCGGGGAAGAGACCCAGTACTTC
D gene: NA; V gene: TRBV5-1; clone size: NA; J gene: TRBJ2-7; CDR3 protein: CASSLGYEQYF; CDR3 DNA: TGCGCCAGCAGCTTGGGTTACGAGCAGTACTTC
D gene: NA; V gene: TRBV28; clone size: NA; J gene: TRBJ2-2; CDR3 protein: CASSFPETGELFF; CDR3 DNA: TGTGCCAGCAGTTTCCCGGAAACCGGGGAGCTGTTTTTT
D gene: NA; V gene: TRBV4-1; clone size: NA; J gene: TRBJ1-1; CDR3 protein: CASSATDTEAFF; CDR3 DNA: TGCGCCAGCAGCGCAACAGACACTGAAGCTTTCTTT
D gene: TRBD1; V gene: TRBV7-9; clone size: NA; J gene: TRBJ2-4; CDR3 protein: CASSFDGTGAKNIQYF; CDR3 DNA: TGTGCCAGCAGCTTCGATGGGACAGGGGCCAAAAACATTCAGTACTTC